A selection of T cell receptor beta chains follows, all from one sample in a study of control samples from healthy donors and cancer patients. Generated by immunoSEQ multiplex PCR, the TCRdb table keeps only in-frame clones and is missing some. The table lists roughly 150,000 clones, about 94% of them singletons. The sample comprised blood. The origin of the receptors is a man between 50 and 59 years old in good health. The CDR3 runs from the conserved cysteine through the conserved F or W. The D gene is left open where the match is weak. Clone sizes are given selectively: once, few, many, or a class where the clone is expanded.

D: -; size: -; V: TRBV19; J: TRBJ1-4; CDR3: CASSTGASGEKLFF; DNA: TGTGCCAGTAGTACTGGGGCCTCTGGCGAAAAACTGTTTTTT
D: -; size: -; V: TRBV3-1/TRBV3-2; J: TRBJ2-1; CDR3: CASSQDLQAGSYNEQFF; DNA: TGTGCCAGCAGCCAAGACCTACAAGCGGGCTCCTACAATGAGCAGTTCTTC
D: -; size: -; V: TRBV28; J: TRBJ2-4; CDR3: CASRELAKNIQYF; DNA: TGTGCCAGCAGGGAGCTAGCCAAAAACATTCAGTACTTC
D: -; size: -; V: TRBV4-1; J: TRBJ2-2; CDR3: CASSQDRQGTGELFF; DNA: TGCGCCAGCAGCCAAGATCGGCAGGGTACCGGGGAGCTGTTTTTT
D: TRBD1; size: -; V: TRBV10-3; J: TRBJ2-3; CDR3: CAISESQGVSTDTQYF; DNA: TGTGCCATCAGTGAGTCACAGGGGGTGAGCACAGATACGCAGTATTTT
D: -; size: once; V: TRBV25-1; J: TRBJ2-1; CDR3: CASSDLAGNPYNEQFF; DNA: TGTGCCAGCAGTGATTTGGCGGGAAACCCCTACAATGAGCAGTTCTTC
D: TRBD1; size: -; V: TRBV7-8; J: TRBJ1-6; CDR3: CASSTGQGTRPSPLHF; DNA: TGTGCCAGCAGCACGGGACAGGGGACGCGGCCTTCACCCCTCCACTTT
D: -; size: once; V: TRBV6-6; J: TRBJ2-5; CDR3: CASSHETQYF; DNA: TGTGCCAGCAGTCACGAGACCCAGTACTTC
D: TRBD2; size: once; V: TRBV7-8; J: TRBJ2-4; CDR3: CASSLWTSGRGLAKNIQYF; DNA: TGTGCCAGCAGCTTGTGGACTAGCGGGCGAGGGCTAGCCAAAAACATTCAGTACTTC
D: -; size: -; V: TRBV4-1; J: TRBJ1-2; CDR3: CASSQRHEGGYGYTF; DNA: TGCGCCAGCAGCCAAAGACATGAGGGAGGCTATGGCTACACCTTC
D: TRBD1; size: -; V: TRBV28; J: TRBJ1-2; CDR3: CASTLTRDRGGYGYTF; DNA: TGTGCCAGCACCCTCACCCGGGACAGGGGGGGCTATGGCTACACCTTC
D: TRBD1; size: -; V: TRBV7-9; J: TRBJ1-1; CDR3: CASSIRQGGAEAFF; DNA: TGTGCCAGCAGCATAAGACAGGGAGGCGCTGAAGCTTTCTTT
D: TRBD1; size: -; V: TRBV25-1; J: TRBJ2-1; CDR3: CASSGWTGRFF; DNA: TGTGCCAGCAGTGGGTGGACAGGACGGTTCTTC
D: -; size: -; V: TRBV11-2; J: TRBJ2-1; CDR3: CASSLVVAEQFF; DNA: TGTGCCAGCAGCTTAGTGGTAGCGGAGCAGTTCTTC
D: TRBD2; size: -; V: TRBV11-2; J: TRBJ2-3; CDR3: CASSLGGRDTDTQYF; DNA: TGTGCCAGCAGCTTAGGCGGGAGAGACACAGATACGCAGTATTTT
D: -; size: -; V: TRBV2; J: TRBJ2-7; CDR3: CASKAQAYEQYF; DNA: TGTGCCAGCAAAGCACAGGCCTACGAGCAGTACTTC
D: TRBD1; size: -; V: TRBV27; J: TRBJ2-6; CDR3: CASSFGTGQPGANVLTF; DNA: TGTGCCAGCAGTTTCGGGACAGGACAACCTGGGGCCAACGTCCTGACTTTC
D: TRBD1; size: -; V: TRBV5-1; J: TRBJ1-2; CDR3: CASSLDRGRGYTF; DNA: TGCGCCAGCAGCCTGGACAGGGGACGGGGCTACACCTTC
D: -; size: -; V: TRBV10-1; J: TRBJ1-1; CDR3: CASSESYTLKGSTEAFF; DNA: TGCGCCAGCAGTGAGTCGTACACCCTAAAGGGTTCCACTGAAGCTTTCTTT
D: TRBD1; size: once; V: TRBV6-5; J: TRBJ2-7; CDR3: CASRPRDRGRNEQYF; DNA: TGTGCCAGCAGGCCCCGGGACAGGGGGCGAAACGAGCAGTACTTC
D: -; size: -; V: TRBV19; J: TRBJ2-7; CDR3: CASSRPGDRYEQYF; DNA: TGTGCCAGTAGTAGGCCAGGGGATCGCTACGAGCAGTACTTC
D: TRBD2; size: -; V: TRBV24-1; J: TRBJ2-1; CDR3: CATSGSGGNEQFF; DNA: TGTGCCACCAGTGGTTCCGGGGGGAATGAGCAGTTCTTC
D: -; size: -; V: TRBV11-2; J: TRBJ1-1; CDR3: CASSLRGGGEAFF; DNA: TGTGCCAGCAGCTTAAGGGGCGGCGGTGAAGCTTTCTTT
D: TRBD1; size: -; V: TRBV30; J: TRBJ2-7; CDR3: CASAIGTAIYEQYF; DNA: TGTGCCTCCGCGATCGGGACAGCTATCTACGAGCAGTACTTC
D: -; size: once; V: TRBV25-1; J: TRBJ1-6; CDR3: CASSDGRAYNSPLHF; DNA: TGTGCCAGCAGTGATGGCAGGGCGTATAATTCACCCCTCCACTTT
D: TRBD1; size: -; V: TRBV29-1; J: TRBJ2-4; CDR3: CSVGTGENIQYF; DNA: TGCAGCGTTGGCACAGGGGAAAACATTCAGTACTTC
D: TRBD1; size: -; V: TRBV18; J: TRBJ1-4; CDR3: CASSPGTGGSTNEKLFF; DNA: TGTGCCAGCTCACCCGGGACAGGGGGGTCAACTAATGAAAAACTGTTTTTT
D: TRBD2; size: -; V: TRBV19; J: TRBJ2-7; CDR3: CASSPVGGGYYEQYF; DNA: TGTGCCAGTAGCCCCGTCGGGGGGGGTTACTACGAGCAGTACTTC
D: -; size: -; V: TRBV18; J: TRBJ1-6; CDR3: CASSPGQGLNSPLHF; DNA: TGTGCCAGCTCACCGGGCCAGGGATTAAATTCACCCCTCCACTTT
D: TRBD2; size: -; V: TRBV24-1; J: TRBJ2-3; CDR3: CATSGGTTDTDTQYF; DNA: TGTGCCACCAGTGGGGGGACTACGGACACAGATACGCAGTATTTT
D: -; size: -; V: TRBV6-5; J: TRBJ1-2; CDR3: CASSYSIVGGDVGYTF; DNA: TGTGCCAGCAGTTACTCGATCGTAGGAGGGGATGTAGGCTACACCTTC
D: -; size: -; V: TRBV28; J: TRBJ1-3; CDR3: CASNGNTIYF; DNA: TGTGCCAGCAATGGAAACACCATATATTTT
D: -; size: -; V: TRBV7-9; J: TRBJ2-7; CDR3: CASSTGFRGDEQYF; DNA: TGTGCCAGCAGCACCGGCTTCAGGGGCGACGAGCAGTACTTC
D: -; size: -; V: TRBV7-9; J: TRBJ1-4; CDR3: CASSFGQANEKLFF; DNA: TGTGCCAGCAGCTTTGGACAAGCAAATGAAAAACTGTTTTTT
D: -; size: -; V: TRBV10-1; J: TRBJ2-5; CDR3: CASQGLEETQYF; DNA: TGCGCCAGCCAGGGGTTGGAAGAGACCCAGTACTTC
D: -; size: -; V: TRBV28; J: TRBJ2-4; CDR3: CASSPPGSLAGIQYF; DNA: TGTGCCAGCAGTCCCCCGGGATCCCTAGCTGGGATTCAGTACTTC
D: TRBD2; size: -; V: TRBV6-5; J: TRBJ2-5; CDR3: CATRLAGARETQYF; DNA: TGTGCCACCCGACTAGCGGGAGCGCGGGAGACCCAGTACTTC
D: TRBD2; size: -; V: TRBV19; J: TRBJ2-3; CDR3: CATGRNTDTQYF; DNA: TGTGCCACCGGGAGGAACACAGATACGCAGTATTTT
D: -; size: -; V: TRBV6-5; J: TRBJ2-1; CDR3: CASSYVWGSKGGEQFF; DNA: TGTGCCAGCAGTTACGTTTGGGGTTCCAAGGGGGGTGAGCAGTTCTTC
D: -; size: -; V: TRBV10-3; J: TRBJ1-5; CDR3: CAISEGGLSQPQHF; DNA: TGTGCCATCAGTGAAGGGGGGCTGAGCCAGCCCCAGCATTTT
D: -; size: -; V: TRBV7-2; J: TRBJ2-7; CDR3: CASSLGTGTMEQYF; DNA: TGTGCCAGCAGCTTAGGAACCGGGACAATGGAGCAGTACTTC
D: TRBD1; size: -; V: TRBV28; J: TRBJ2-7; CDR3: CATGGSGQGYEQYF; DNA: TGTGCCACCGGGGGTTCGGGACAGGGTTACGAGCAGTACTTC
D: -; size: -; V: TRBV6-5; J: TRBJ1-5; CDR3: CASSYSARYNQPQHF; DNA: TGTGCCAGCAGTTACTCGGCACGCTACAATCAGCCCCAGCATTTT
D: -; size: -; V: TRBV6-4; J: TRBJ2-1; CDR3: CASSEQATGEPFF; DNA: TGTGCCAGCAGTGAACAGGCTACAGGTGAGCCCTTCTTC
D: TRBD2; size: -; V: TRBV3-1/TRBV3-2; J: TRBJ2-5; CDR3: CASSPPGTRSTVETQYF; DNA: TGTGCCAGCAGCCCCCCCGGGACTAGATCGACTGTGGAGACCCAGTACTTC
D: -; size: -; V: TRBV11-2; J: TRBJ2-2; CDR3: CASSSGLNTGELFF; DNA: TGTGCCAGCAGCTCTGGACTCAACACCGGGGAGCTGTTTTTT
D: -; size: -; V: TRBV28; J: TRBJ2-7; CDR3: CASYQGGAGTYEQYF; DNA: TGTGCCAGTTACCAAGGAGGGGCAGGCACCTACGAGCAGTACTTC
D: TRBD2; size: -; V: TRBV5-1; J: TRBJ2-1; CDR3: CASSWTSGRNNEQFF; DNA: TGCGCCAGCAGCTGGACTAGCGGGAGAAACAATGAGCAGTTCTTC
D: -; size: -; V: TRBV11-1; J: TRBJ2-7; CDR3: CASSLVPGEGDEQYF; DNA: TGTGCCAGCAGCTTAGTTCCGGGGGAGGGGGACGAGCAGTACTTC
D: TRBD2; size: -; V: TRBV30; J: TRBJ2-1; CDR3: CAWSILAGGIEQFF; DNA: TGTGCCTGGAGTATACTAGCGGGAGGCATTGAGCAGTTCTTC